This T cell receptor (beta chain) was sequenced for a study of T-cell reconstitution after alpha-beta-depleted transplantation in children. Researchers prepared the TCRbeta library using unique molecular identifiers, the study reports. TCRdb itself ran the PCR reads through MiXCR, one entry per CDR3 protein. The table has about 340,000 distinct CDR3 sequences, approximately 10% seen once. In this sample, this clonotype turned up a few times. With V trimmed by 11 bases and J by 7 bases, 10 bases remained unmatched. Germline V lookup: CDR1 LNHDA, CDR2 SQIVND (reference sequence). The CDR3 spans 14 residues.

The TCR originated in a human donor who donated a stem cell graft to a child with acute lymphoblastic leukemia. The starting material was PBMCs from the stem cell graft donor, obtained from the stem cell graft. This chain links TRBV19 with TRBJ2-1; TRBD1 matches at 11 bases. CDR3 sequence: CASLGQGARNEQFF. CDR3 DNA sequence: TGTGCCTCCTTAGGACAGGGGGCCCGAAATGAGCAGTTCTTC.